This T cell receptor (beta chain) came from a study of cytomegalovirus exposure and HLA in healthy donors. Repertoires were generated with immunoSEQ multiplex PCR, while TCRdb's copy carries only in-frame clones and drops some. The sample shows about 160,000 clones, about 88% of them seen only once. Worth noting for this clone: Its antigen is unknown.

This CDR3 is built from 16 residues. Germline-derived CDR1 and CDR2 are LNHDA and SQIVND (reference sequence). V shed 5 bases and J shed 0 bases, with 14 bases lying between them. The donors were members of the validation cohort comprising approximately 120 subjects, separate from the roughly 700-subject first cohort. General observations from the study: In the approximately 120 validation repertoires, a later analysis found that first-cohort TCR clusters tended to co-occur. Cytomegalovirus status was reportedly diagnosed by the classifier with high specificity and sensitivity.

Input material: PBMCs. This TCR was recovered from a young woman in good health and CMV-seronegative. V and J are TRBV19 and TRBJ2-1, with D possibly matching TRBD1 (5 bases). The CDR3 spells CASSPRWGTSYNEQFF. DNA for the CDR3: TGTGCCAGTAGTCCACGCTGGGGCACCTCCTACAATGAGCAGTTCTTC.